The next 11 T cell receptor beta chains were all read from a single sample in a study of breast tumors, draining lymph nodes, adjacent tissues. Using its own MiXCR run on the multiplex PCR reads, TCRdb lists one record per CDR3 protein. The data show roughly 86,000 distinct CDR3 sequences, roughly 20% seen once. Axillary draining lymph nodes of breast cancer patients supplied the node samples. Sequencing used axillary lymph node tissue. These receptors originate from a female donor with breast cancer. Some clones in this sample may be carry-over from other donors' samples.

This clonotype was seen many times. The rearrangement joins TRBV10-3 to TRBJ2-7; 10 nucleotides agree with TRBD2. J lost 3 bases, V lost 8 bases, and 7 bases had no gene match. This CDR3 is built from 14 residues. Germline lookup yields CDR1 ENHRY and CDR2 SYGVKD. The CDR3 DNA reads TGTGCCATCGGGGCGTCTAGCGGGGGCTACGAGCAGTACTTC. Translating it yields CAIGASSGGYEQYF.

A note on this clonotype: A much larger clone lies a single base off, so this may be a read error. The J gene is TRBJ2-3, the V gene TRBV11-3; D possibly matches TRBD1 or TRBD2 (5 bases each). Germline V CDR1 and CDR2: SGHNT, YENEEA. V lost 5 bases and J 4 bases, leaving 13 bases between the germline ends. The CDR3 contains 14 residues. The CDR3 DNA sequence: TGTGCCAGCAGCGCCCGGGACCAGGCAGATACGCAGTATTTT. It yields the protein CASSARDQADTQYF.

There are many counts of this clonotype. This chain uses TRBV5-5 with TRBJ2-7; possible D gene TRBD2, 6 bases. CDR1 is SGHKS, CDR2 YYEKEE, per germline (reference sequence). CDR3 length: 14 amino acids. Trimming took off 3 bases at V and 2 bases at J, with 12 bases between the two ends. The CDR3 sequence is CASSSPGRTYEQYF. The CDR3 bases are TGTGCCAGCAGCTCTCCCGGGAGAACCTACGAGCAGTACTTC.

In its sample, this clonotype was seen many times. J is TRBJ2-3 and V is TRBV20-1; TRBD1 matches at 8 bases. The V gene's germline CDR1 is DFQATT and CDR2 SNEGSKA (reference sequence). Germline trimming cut 7 bases from V and 4 bases from J; bases unmatched to any gene: 10. This CDR3 comprises 14 residues. CDR3 region: CSVQGAFVADTQYF. In DNA, the CDR3 is TGCAGTGTTCAGGGGGCTTTTGTCGCAGATACGCAGTATTTT.

This clonotype was picked up many times. The gene calls are TRBV7-9 and TRBJ2-1; D possibly corresponds to TRBD2 (6 bases). V was cut by 1 base and J by 6 bases, with 13 bases left in between. The CDR3 is 15 amino acids. Germline loops: CDR1 SEHNR, CDR2 FQNEAQ (reference sequence). The CDR3 region has the DNA TGTGCCAGCAGCTTAGGGACGGGAGTCTCCAATGAGCAGTTCTTC. Its translation is CASSLGTGVSNEQFF. Full variable domain (missing parts from reference TRBV7-9 and TRBJ2-1): DTGVSQNPRHKITKRGQNVTFRCDPISEHNRLYWYRQTLGQGPEFLTYFQNEAQLEKSRLLSDRFSAERPKGSFSTLEIQRTEQGDSAMYLCASSLGTGVSNEQFFGPGTRLTVL.

This clonotype came up many times. This chain links TRBV20-1 with TRBJ2-3; 7 positions match TRBD1. The V and J ends lost 6 bases and 4 bases, in that order; junction bases with no gene match: 4. Germline assignment: CDR1 DFQATT and CDR2 SNEGSKA (reference sequence). The CDR3 has 12 amino acids. This CDR3 reads CSAERGPDTQYF. The CDR3 DNA reads as TGCAGTGCAGAGAGGGGGCCAGATACGCAGTATTTT.

Note on this clonotype: A much larger clone differs by one base, so this may be a read error. The chain links TRBV6-1 to TRBJ2-2, with 10 bases matching TRBD1. The V segment lost 9 bases and the J segment 9 bases; nucleotides outside the gene matches: 4. CDR1 is MNHNS, CDR2 SASEGT, per germline. The length of the CDR3 is 12 residues. The CDR3 is CASGTGARELFF. The CDR3 region has the DNA TGTGCCAGTGGGACAGGGGCCAGGGAGCTGTTTTTT.

Many counts were recorded for this clonotype. The CDR3 loop reads CASSLGVGSNQPQHF. CDR3 bases: TGTGCCAGCAGCTTGGGGGTCGGGAGCAATCAGCCCCAGCATTTT. This chain links TRBV5-4 with TRBJ1-5, with D uncertain. V lost 0 bases and J lost 1, with 8 bases in between. Per the germline V gene, CDR1 is SGHNT and CDR2 is YYREEE (reference sequence). There are 15 residues in the CDR3.

This clonotype has ten or more counts. J is TRBJ2-3 and V is TRBV5-1, with 11 bases aligning to TRBD2. V was clipped by 4 bases and J by 5 bases; unmatched bases: 6. The CDR3 runs 15 residues. In germline, CDR1 is SGHRS, CDR2 YFSETQ. For the CDR3, the DNA is TGCGCCAGCAGCAGTACTAGCGGGAGATTAGATACGCAGTATTTT. Its protein is CASSSTSGRLDTQYF.

The sample holds many counts of this clonotype. The chain combines TRBV7-2 with TRBJ2-1, with D tentatively TRBD1 (5 bases). Between the trimmed V and J ends, which lost 1 base and 1 base, there was a span of 8 bases. The CDR3 has 15 residues. The germline V gene encodes CDR1 SGHTA and CDR2 FQGNSA. The CDR3 region is CASSLGAGSYNEQFF. Written as DNA, the CDR3 is TGTGCCAGCAGCTTAGGTGCAGGGTCCTACAATGAGCAGTTCTTC.

This clonotype has a count of ten or more. The rearrangement links TRBV20-1 to TRBJ2-3; 9 bases line up with TRBD2. This CDR3 contains 15 residues. The germline CDR1 and CDR2 sequences are DFQATT and SNEGSKA (reference sequence). With 1 base clipped from V and 5 bases from J, the junction kept 7 bases outside the gene matches. CDR3 amino acids: CSARGPSGMVDTQYF. CDR3 nucleotides: TGCAGTGCTAGAGGCCCTAGCGGGATGGTAGATACGCAGTATTTT.